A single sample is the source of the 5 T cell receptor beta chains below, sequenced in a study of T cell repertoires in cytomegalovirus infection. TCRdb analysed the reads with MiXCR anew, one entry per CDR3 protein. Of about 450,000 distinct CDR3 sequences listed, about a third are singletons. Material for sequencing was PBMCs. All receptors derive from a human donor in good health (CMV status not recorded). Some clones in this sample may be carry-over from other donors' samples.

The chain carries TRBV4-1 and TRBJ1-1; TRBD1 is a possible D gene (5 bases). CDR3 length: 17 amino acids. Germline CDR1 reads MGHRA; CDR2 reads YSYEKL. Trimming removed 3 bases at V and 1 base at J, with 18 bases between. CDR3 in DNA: TGCGCCAGCAGCCATCCCGGGGGGGGACTTCCGAACACTGAAGCTTTCTTT. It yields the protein CASSHPGGGLPNTEAFF.

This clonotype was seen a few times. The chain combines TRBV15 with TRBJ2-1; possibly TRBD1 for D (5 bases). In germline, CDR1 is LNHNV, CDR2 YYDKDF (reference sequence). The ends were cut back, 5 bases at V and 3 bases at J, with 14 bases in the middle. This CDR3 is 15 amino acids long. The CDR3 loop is CATSLQAEIYNEQFF. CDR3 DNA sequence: TGTGCCACCAGCCTACAGGCGGAGATCTACAATGAGCAGTTCTTC.

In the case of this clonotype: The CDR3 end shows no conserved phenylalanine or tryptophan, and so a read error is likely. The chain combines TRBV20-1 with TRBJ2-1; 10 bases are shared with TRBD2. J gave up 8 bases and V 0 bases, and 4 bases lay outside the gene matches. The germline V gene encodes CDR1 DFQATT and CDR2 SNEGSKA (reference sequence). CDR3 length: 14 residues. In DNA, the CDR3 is TGCAGTGCTAGAGACCTAGCGGGGGTCGATGAGCAGTTCTTA. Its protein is CSARDLAGVDEQFL.

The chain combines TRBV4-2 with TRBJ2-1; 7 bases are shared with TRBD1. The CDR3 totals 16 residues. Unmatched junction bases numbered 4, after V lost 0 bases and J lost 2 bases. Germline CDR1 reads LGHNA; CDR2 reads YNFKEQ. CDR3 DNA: TGTGCCAGCAGCCAAGATCAGGGGGTGGCCTACAATGAGCAGTTCTTC. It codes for CASSQDQGVAYNEQFF.

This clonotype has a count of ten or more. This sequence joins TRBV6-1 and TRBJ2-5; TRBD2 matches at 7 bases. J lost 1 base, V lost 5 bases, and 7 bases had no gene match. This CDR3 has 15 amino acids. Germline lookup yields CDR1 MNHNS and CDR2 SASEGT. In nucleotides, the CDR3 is TGTGCCAGCAGTCGTCCTCAGCGGGGCCAAGAGACCCAGTACTTC. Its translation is CASSRPQRGQETQYF.